Each of the 14 T cell receptor beta chains below was sequenced from the same sample in a study of beta chain features in type 1 diabetes (dated by TCRdb to the late 2010s). The library was prepared using the immunoSEQ multiplex PCR assay. All of the isolated RNA was reverse transcribed with the High Capacity cDNA Reverse Transcription Kit, so expressed TCRB transcripts were sequenced. TCRdb mirrors the immuneACCESS table, restricted to in-frame sequences. Some clones are absent from its copies; in checked studies, under half trace to an unresolved V gene, and the reason for the others is unknown. Present in this sample are about 230,000 clones, 9.6% of which were seen just once. Jointly, the top ten make up about 0.03% of the sample. Sequences were obtained from naive CD4+ T cells from blood. Reading the label with the study, this specimen's cell subset or site is: true naive CD4+ T cells. All receptors derive from a woman under 30 in good health.

This chain uses TRBV18 with TRBJ1-4; 7 bases match TRBD1. CDR1 KGHSH and CDR2 LQKENI come from the germline V gene. The CDR3 loop spans 15 amino acids. J gave up 8 bases and V 2 bases, and 8 bases lay outside the gene matches. Here the CDR3 DNA reads TGTGCCAGCTCACCAGAACAGGGGAATCGGGAAAAACTGTTTTTT. Its protein is CASSPEQGNREKLFF.

J is TRBJ2-3 and V is TRBV7-2; 9 bases line up with TRBD2. V trimming: 2 bases; J trimming: 0 bases; junction bases outside the gene matches: 6. The CDR3 runs 17 residues. Germline V gives CDR1 SGHTA, CDR2 FQGNSA. This chain's CDR3 is CASSLTSSGASTDTQYF. In DNA, the CDR3 is TGTGCCAGCAGCTTAACTTCTAGCGGGGCTAGCACAGATACGCAGTATTTT.

The genes are TRBV29-1 and TRBJ2-1; TRBD2 agrees at 11 bases. In germline, CDR1 is SQVTM, CDR2 ANQGSEA. The CDR3 has 16 amino acids. V lost 4 bases and J lost 3; bases outside the gene matches: 8. This chain's CDR3 is CSVANSGRGNYNEQFF. CDR3 nucleotides: TGCAGCGTTGCAAATAGCGGGAGGGGAAACTACAATGAGCAGTTCTTC.

Details on this clone: Its ends do not fully match the called genes, so a read error is possible. This chain uses TRBV25-1 with TRBJ2-7; D gene ambiguous. CDR1 MGHDK and CDR2 SYGVNS come from the germline V gene. The CDR3 sequence is 12 residues long. In DNA, the CDR3 is TGTGCCAACAGTGGGCAGGCCTACGAGCAGTACTTC. Encoded protein: CANSGQAYEQYF.

Only a few counts were recorded for this clone. This chain uses TRBV19 with TRBJ2-1; the match to TRBD1 covers 9 bases. The V gene end was trimmed by 4 bases and the J gene end by 1 base; junction bases not matched to a gene: 8. CDR1 is LNHDA and CDR2 is SQIVND in the germline V gene (reference sequence). The CDR3 is 17 amino acids. Here the CDR3 DNA reads TGTGCCAGTAGTACTACCCTCGGGACAGGGTCCTACAATGAGCAGTTCTTC. As protein: CASSTTLGTGSYNEQFF.

In this sample, this clone turned up a few times. V usage is TRBV6-4 and J usage is TRBJ1-2, with 7 bases aligning to TRBD1. The CDR3 is 13 amino acids. From germline, CDR1 is MRHNA and CDR2 SNTAGT. Losses at the gene ends were 5 bases for V and 4 bases for J; bases not matched to a gene: 4. CDR3 amino acids: CASSTGDGYGYTF. The DNA of the CDR3 is TGTGCCAGCAGTACAGGGGACGGCTATGGCTACACCTTC.

This chain's CDR3 is CASILGTGNTEAFF. The CDR3 region has the DNA TGTGCCAGCATACTAGGGACAGGGAACACTGAAGCTTTCTTT. This chain links TRBV6-1 with TRBJ1-1; TRBD1 agrees at 8 bases. The CDR3 loop spans 14 amino acids. Germline V CDR1 and CDR2: MNHNS, SASEGT. Trimming took 7 bases from V and 1 from J; bases not matched to a gene: 5.

J is TRBJ2-7 and V is TRBV7-6, with a possible D match to TRBD2 (6 bases). V dropped 5 bases and J dropped 1 base, with 12 bases sitting between them. This CDR3 has 14 residues. Per germline, CDR1 SGHVS and CDR2 FNYEAQ. The CDR3 is CASSRGIQSYEQYF. In DNA, the CDR3 is TGTGCCAGCAGCCGCGGGATACAGTCCTACGAGCAGTACTTC.

This clone has only a few counts. The chain combines TRBV5-1 with TRBJ2-3; D is possibly TRBD2 (7 bases). The V gene's germline CDR1 is SGHRS and CDR2 YFSETQ. V lost 2 bases to trimming and J lost 2 bases, with 12 bases between them. CDR3 size: 15 residues. CDR3 amino acids: CASSFSGGLTDTQYF. CDR3 nucleotide sequence: TGCGCCAGCAGCTTCTCCGGGGGGCTCACAGATACGCAGTATTTT.

The genes are TRBV7-9 and TRBJ2-3; 13 bases are a match to TRBD2. Unmatched junction bases numbered 17, after V lost 7 bases and J lost 7 bases. Per germline, CDR1 SEHNR and CDR2 FQNEAQ (reference sequence). The CDR3 loop spans 18 amino acids. The CDR3 reads CASTLSGGLAGVPNTQYF. CDR3 in DNA: TGTGCCAGCACATTATCTGGTGGACTAGCGGGAGTTCCGAATACGCAGTATTTT.

This clone was seen only a few times. The chain employs TRBV19 and TRBJ2-5; tentatively, D is TRBD2 (5 bases). CDR3 length: 12 residues. Trimming pared 1 base from V and 5 bases from J, leaving 5 bases between. The germline V gene has CDR1 LNHDA and CDR2 SQIVND (reference sequence). In DNA form, the CDR3 reads TGTGCCAGTAGTATAGGAGGGGAGACCCAGTACTTC. This gives the protein CASSIGGETQYF.

The chain carries TRBV4-1 and TRBJ1-2; 10 nucleotides agree with TRBD1. Trimming at V came to 2 bases and at J to 8 bases, leaving 8 bases not matched to a gene. Germline CDR1 and CDR2: MGHRA and YSYEKL. The CDR3 totals 15 residues. CDR3 nucleotide sequence: TGCGCCAGCAGCCAACTCGCCGGGACAGGGGCCGGCTACACCTTC. Its translation: CASSQLAGTGAGYTF.

This clone was detected ten times or more. The chain has TRBV14 and TRBJ2-1, with 8 bases identical to TRBD1. CDR1 is SGHDN and CDR2 is FVKESK in the germline V gene. This CDR3 spans 14 amino acids. Trimming at V came to 8 bases and at J to 2 bases, leaving 5 bases not matched to a gene. The CDR3 DNA sequence: TGTGCCAGCCAGGACAGGGACCCCTACAATGAGCAGTTCTTC. Residues: CASQDRDPYNEQFF.

The V gene is TRBV27, the J gene TRBJ1-2; 7 nucleotides agree with TRBD1. The CDR3 has 14 amino acids. Per germline, CDR1 MNHEY and CDR2 SMNVEV (reference sequence). The V segment lost 2 bases and the J segment 2 bases; nucleotides outside the gene matches: 2. CDR3 residues: CASSLRTGNYGYTF. CDR3 DNA: TGTGCCAGCAGTTTAAGGACAGGCAACTATGGCTACACCTTC.